These 27 T cell receptor beta chains were all obtained from the same sample, sequenced in a study of cytomegalovirus exposure and HLA in healthy donors. A multiplex PCR was run with 60 Vbeta primers and 13 Jbeta primers. Only in-frame clones appear in the TCRdb table, and some are missing; sequencing was by immunoSEQ multiplex PCR. The sample contains about 60,000 clones, approximately 63% of which appear only once. Sequenced sample: PBMCs. These receptor sequences come from a woman in her sixties or seventies in good health and CMV-seropositive.

The chain's CDR3 is CASSSSRGWDTEAFF. In DNA form, the CDR3 reads TGTGCCAGCAGCTCCTCCAGGGGATGGGACACTGAAGCTTTCTTT. This sequence joins TRBV7-9 and TRBJ1-1, with D possibly matching TRBD1 (6 bases). V lost 4 bases, J lost 3 bases, and 15 bases lay in between. Germline V gene sequence: CDR1 SEHNR, CDR2 FQNEAQ (reference sequence). The CDR3 sequence is 15 residues long.

This chain joins TRBV29-1 and TRBJ2-7; TRBD1 matches at 7 bases. V lost 2 bases, J lost 3 bases, and 7 bases stayed unmatched. Germline V gene lookup returns CDR1 SQVTM and CDR2 ANQGSEA. The length of the CDR3 is 14 residues. The CDR3 loop reads CSVERMAGGYEQYF. In DNA, the CDR3 is TGCAGCGTTGAACGGATGGCAGGGGGCTACGAGCAGTACTTC.

The V call is TRBV6-5, the J call TRBJ2-2; 8 nucleotides match TRBD1. The CDR3 runs 14 residues. Germline loops: CDR1 MNHEY, CDR2 SVGAGI. The junction had 3 bases not matched to a gene; V was cut back by 4 bases and J by 5 bases. CDR3 sequence: CASSSGGATGELFF. The CDR3 nucleotides are TGTGCCAGCAGTTCAGGGGGCGCGACCGGGGAGCTGTTTTTT.

This clone was counted between two and nine times. V gene TRBV27 combines with J gene TRBJ2-1, with TRBD2 identical over 10 bases. The J segment lost 7 bases and the V segment lost 2 bases, leaving 2 bases of the junction unmatched. CDR1 and CDR2 from the germline V gene are MNHEY and SMNVEV (reference sequence). CDR3 length: 14 residues. The CDR3, as DNA: TGTGCCAGCAGTTTAGCTAGCGGGGGAAATGAGCAGTTCTTC. It yields the protein CASSLASGGNEQFF.

This chain uses TRBV4-1 with TRBJ1-1; 8 bases are a match to TRBD1. This CDR3 spans 15 amino acids. The germline V gene has CDR1 MGHRA and CDR2 YSYEKL. Trimming took 5 bases from V and 5 from J; bases not matched to a gene: 10. The CDR3 DNA reads TGCGCCAGCAGCTTAACAGACAGGGGAGAAACTGAAGCTTTCTTT. Translating gives CASSLTDRGETEAFF.

This clone was observed a few times. The rearrangement joins TRBV9 to TRBJ2-7, with D tentatively TRBD2 (5 bases). Deletions cut 0 bases from V and 6 bases from J, with 10 bases between. The CDR3 spans 13 residues. The germline CDR1 and CDR2 sequences are SGDLS and YYNGEE. CDR3 bases: TGTGCCAGCAGCGTAGGGATTGGAGGCGAGCAGTACTTC. Its protein is CASSVGIGGEQYF. The full variable domain, with the rest looked up from reference TRBV9 and TRBJ2-7, is DSGVTQTPKHLITATGQRVTLRCSPRSGDLSVYWYQQSLDQGLQFLIQYYNGEERAKGNILERFSAQQFPDLHSELNLSSLELGDSALYFCASSVGIGGEQYFGPGTRLTVT.

The rearrangement joins TRBV12-5 to TRBJ1-4, with 9 positions matching TRBD1. CDR1 LGHNT and CDR2 FRNRAP come from the germline V gene. Trimming removed 1 base from V and 5 bases from J; junction bases left unmatched: 2. CDR3 length: 15 amino acids. The CDR3 DNA follows: TGTGCTAGTGGTTTGGGTGGACAGGGGAATGAAAAACTGTTTTTT. It is translated as CASGLGGQGNEKLFF.

V usage is TRBV6-5 and J usage is TRBJ1-2, with TRBD1 matching 7 bases. The CDR3 has 15 amino acids. Trimming cost V 6 bases and J 2 bases; bases outside gene matches: 9. The V gene's germline CDR1 is MNHEY and CDR2 SVGAGI. The CDR3 coding sequence is TGTGCCAGCAGCCGAGAGCCGACAGGGAACTATGGCTACACCTTC. Residues: CASSREPTGNYGYTF.

V usage is TRBV6-6 and J usage is TRBJ2-7; 7 bases map to TRBD2. CDR3 length: 14 residues. Germline CDR1 is MNHNY and CDR2 is SVGAGI (reference sequence). Trimming at V came to 6 bases and at J to 3 bases, leaving 8 bases not matched to a gene. CDR3 residues: CASSQGGPDYEQYF. CDR3 coding DNA: TGTGCCAGCAGCCAGGGAGGGCCGGACTACGAGCAGTACTTC.

The chain carries TRBV27 and TRBJ1-5; 10 positions agree with TRBD1. V was clipped by 6 bases and J by 6 bases; unmatched bases: 17. In germline, CDR1 is MNHEY, CDR2 SMNVEV (reference sequence). The CDR3 runs 18 residues. In DNA, the CDR3 is TGTGCCAGCAGCCTGGCCGGGACAGGGGCCAGCGGCGGTCAGCCCCAGCATTTT. Its translation: CASSLAGTGASGGQPQHF.

The chain has TRBV7-2 and TRBJ2-5; a weak D match, TRBD2 (9 bases). Near its end, the DNA agrees better with TRBJ2-7, so the J call may be wrong. Looked up from germline, CDR1 is SGHTA and CDR2 is FQGNSA. The CDR3 runs 15 residues. For the CDR3, the DNA is TGTGCCAGCAGCCCAGGGGGCGGGGGGGACTACGAGCAGTACTTC. Translating gives CASSPGGGGDYEQYF.

V is TRBV7-9 and J is TRBJ2-5; 14 bases map to TRBD2. V lost 5 bases and J lost 7; bases outside the gene matches: 6. This CDR3 is 15 amino acids long. CDR1 SEHNR and CDR2 FQNEAQ come from the germline V gene (reference sequence). The CDR3 bases are TGTGCCAGCAGCGGACTAGCGGGGGGCCCCAGGACCCAGTACTTC. It yields the protein CASSGLAGGPRTQYF.

The V call is TRBV18, the J call TRBJ2-4; 7 bases fit TRBD1. V gave up 2 bases and J gave up 1 base; unmatched junction bases: 17. Germline values: CDR1 KGHSH, CDR2 LQKENI. The CDR3 runs 20 residues. In DNA form, the CDR3 reads TGTGCCAGCTCACCAATCTTCCTGGCAGGGGGTAATTCGGCCAAAAACATTCAGTACTTC. Its protein product is CASSPIFLAGGNSAKNIQYF.

The chain recombines TRBV5-6 with TRBJ1-1, with D hard to call. CDR3 length equals 19 residues. Germline values: CDR1 SGHDT, CDR2 YYEEEE. V was trimmed by 4 bases and J by 0 bases, leaving 25 bases between them. The CDR3 reads CASSPRRGTGSLVNTEAFF. The CDR3 DNA reads as TGTGCCAGCAGCCCCCGACGCGGAACGGGGTCATTAGTGAACACTGAAGCTTTCTTT.

The J gene is TRBJ2-7, the V gene TRBV4-3; D is possibly TRBD2 (5 bases). The CDR3 length is 14 residues. Germline assignment: CDR1 LGHNA and CDR2 YSLEER. Trimming pared 3 bases from V and 2 bases from J, leaving 11 bases between. The CDR3 reads CASSQEDWAYEQYF. Written as DNA, the CDR3 is TGCGCCAGCAGCCAGGAGGACTGGGCCTACGAGCAGTACTTC.

The chain links TRBV7-2 to TRBJ1-2, with TRBD1 identical over 7 bases. The junction had 2 bases not matched to a gene; V was cut back by 4 bases and J by 0 bases. Germline V gene lookup returns CDR1 SGHTA and CDR2 FQGNSA. The CDR3 is 14 amino acids. The DNA for the CDR3 is TGTGCCAGCAGCTGGGGGACAGCTAACTATGGCTACACCTTC. Translated, it gives CASSWGTANYGYTF.

The chain couples TRBV2 to TRBJ2-5, with 15 positions matching TRBD2. The CDR3 covers 16 residues. V lost 5 bases to trimming and J lost 5 bases; unmatched junction nucleotides: 6. Germline V gene lookup returns CDR1 SNHLY and CDR2 FYNNEI. CDR3 amino acids: CASSKGLAGGWETQYF. CDR3 nucleotides: TGTGCCAGCAGTAAGGGACTAGCGGGGGGCTGGGAGACCCAGTACTTC.

The chain combines TRBV5-1 with TRBJ2-3; D is unclear. The V gene lost 4 bases and the J gene lost 7 bases, with 10 bases spanning the gap. Germline CDR1 is SGHRS and CDR2 is YFSETQ. The CDR3 length is 12 residues. The CDR3 region has the DNA TGCGCCAGCAGCGAGAACGGTAATACGCAGTATTTT. Its translation: CASSENGNTQYF. Full variable domain (remainder filled in from reference TRBV5-1 and TRBJ2-3): KAGVTQTPRYLIKTRGQQVTLSCSPISGHRSVSWYQQTPGQGLQFLFEYFSETQRNKGNFPGRFSGRQFSNSRSEMNVSTLELGDSALYLCASSENGNTQYFGPGTRLTVL.

The chain combines TRBV4-3 with TRBJ2-5; D is ambiguous. This CDR3 contains 14 residues. Germline V lookup: CDR1 LGHNA, CDR2 YSLEER. With 0 bases removed from V and 1 base from J, the gap between germline ends came to 6 bases. The CDR3 bases are TGCGCCAGCAGCCAAGATAACTCCCAAGAGACCCAGTACTTC. Translation: CASSQDNSQETQYF.

The table lists this clone with a few counts. The rearrangement uses TRBV9 and TRBJ2-3, with 13 bases that match TRBD2. Trimming at V came to 4 bases and at J to 5 bases, leaving 7 bases not matched to a gene. The CDR3 consists of 16 residues. Germline V gene lookup returns CDR1 SGDLS and CDR2 YYNGEE. This chain's CDR3 is CASSPGTSGEIDTQYF. In nucleotides, the CDR3 is TGTGCCAGCAGCCCGGGGACTAGCGGGGAGATAGATACGCAGTATTTT.

As concerns this clone: In the same sample, other DNA sequences code for this CDR3. The chain recombines TRBV7-2 with TRBJ2-5; D unresolved. Germline CDR1 reads SGHTA; CDR2 reads FQGNSA. The CDR3 loop spans 13 amino acids. Trimming pared 2 bases from V and 5 bases from J, leaving 9 bases between. The CDR3 loop reads CASSLSLGETQYF. The CDR3 DNA sequence: TGTGCCAGCAGCTTAAGTCTCGGGGAGACCCAGTACTTC.

This chain connects TRBV6-5 to TRBJ1-4; tentatively, D is TRBD1 (5 bases). This CDR3 is built from 15 residues. Germline values: CDR1 MNHEY, CDR2 SVGAGI. Deletions cut 5 bases from V and 8 bases from J, with 18 bases between. Here the CDR3 reads CASSATGSGGEKLFF. CDR3 nucleotides: TGTGCCAGCAGTGCAACAGGTTCAGGTGGGGAAAAACTGTTTTTT.

This clone was seen just once. The CDR3 nucleotides are TGTGCCAGCAGCCTCCGACAGGGAATCGAGCAGTACTTC. It encodes CASSLRQGIEQYF. V usage is TRBV7-2 and J usage is TRBJ2-7; 7 bases map to TRBD1. Germline V lookup: CDR1 SGHTA, CDR2 FQGNSA. The CDR3 is 13 residues long. V shed 5 bases and J 6 bases; nucleotides not matched to a gene: 7.

CDR3 sequence: CASRGGTSDSPLHF. DNA of the CDR3: TGCGCCAGCAGGGGGGGGACCTCTGATTCACCCCTCCACTTT. The rearrangement links TRBV5-1 to TRBJ1-6, with D maybe TRBD1 (5 bases). There are 14 residues in the CDR3. CDR1 and CDR2 (germline): SGHRS, YFSETQ. Trimming shortened V by 5 bases and J by 8 bases, and 14 bases separated the two germline ends.

V usage is TRBV7-9 and J usage is TRBJ2-2, with 11 positions matching TRBD1. The germline CDR1 and CDR2 sequences are SEHNR and FQNEAQ (reference sequence). This CDR3 has 15 amino acids. Trimming cost V 5 bases and J 8 bases; bases outside gene matches: 7. The DNA of the CDR3 is TGTGCCAGCAGCCCTCGGACAGGGGGCAGGGGGGAGCTGTTTTTT. Translation: CASSPRTGGRGELFF.

The chain couples TRBV7-2 to TRBJ1-1; D possibly corresponds to TRBD1 (6 bases). The CDR3 is made up of 14 amino acids. The germline gives CDR1 SGHTA, CDR2 FQGNSA. V lost 5 bases and J 1 base, leaving 11 bases between the germline ends. The CDR3 DNA is TGTGCCAGCAGCCCGGACAGTTCGAACACTGAAGCTTTCTTT. Amino acid sequence: CASSPDSSNTEAFF.

The chain recombines TRBV5-4 with TRBJ2-3, with D possibly matching TRBD2 (7 bases). This CDR3 has 15 residues. V dropped 3 bases and J dropped 1 base, with 12 bases sitting between them. Per the germline V gene, CDR1 is SGHNT and CDR2 is YYREEE (reference sequence). CDR3 coding DNA: TGTGCCAGCAGCTGGGAGGGGGGAGGCACAGATACGCAGTATTTT. It is translated as CASSWEGGGTDTQYF.